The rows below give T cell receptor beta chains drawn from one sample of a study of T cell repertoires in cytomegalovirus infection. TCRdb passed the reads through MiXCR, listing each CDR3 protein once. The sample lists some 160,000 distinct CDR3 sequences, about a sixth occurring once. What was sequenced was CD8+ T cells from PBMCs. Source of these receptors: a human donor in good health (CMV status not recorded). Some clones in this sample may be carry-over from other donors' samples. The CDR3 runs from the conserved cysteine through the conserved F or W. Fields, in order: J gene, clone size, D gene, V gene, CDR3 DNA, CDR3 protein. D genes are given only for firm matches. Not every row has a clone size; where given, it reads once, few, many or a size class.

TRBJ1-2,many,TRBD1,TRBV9,TGTGCCAGCAGCGTCGGGACAGGGGATGTTTTGAATGGCTACACCTTC,CASSVGTGDVLNGYTF
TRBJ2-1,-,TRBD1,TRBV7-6,TGTGCCAGCAGTCACAGGGGGCCCTACAATGAGCAGTTCTTC,CASSHRGPYNEQFF
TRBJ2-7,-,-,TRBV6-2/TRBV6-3,TGTGCCAGCAGTGGAGGGACAATTAATCCCTACGAGCAGTACTTC,CASSGGTINPYEQYF
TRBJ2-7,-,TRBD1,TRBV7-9,TGTGCCAGCAGCTTACCGATCCAGGGGGCTGCAAGTGGGTACGAGCAGTACTTC,CASSLPIQGAASGYEQYF
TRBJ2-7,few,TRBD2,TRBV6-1,TGTGCCAGCAGACAGCTAGCGGGAGGGACCTACGAGCAGTACTTC,CASRQLAGGTYEQYF
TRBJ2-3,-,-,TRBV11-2,TGTGCCAGCAGCTTAGGTGAAAAGCGGGCGGATACGCAGTATTTT,CASSLGEKRADTQYF
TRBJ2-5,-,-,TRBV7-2,TGTGCCAGCAGCTCAGGGAGAGAGACCCAGTACTTC,CASSSGRETQYF
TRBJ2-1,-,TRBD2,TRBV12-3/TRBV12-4,TGTGCCAGTGCTGTGGATAGCGGGAGGTCGAAGTTCTTC,CASAVDSGRSKFF
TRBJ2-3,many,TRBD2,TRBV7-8,TGTGCCAGCAGCTTACCGAGCGGGAGGAGCACAGATACGCAGTATTTT,CASSLPSGRSTDTQYF
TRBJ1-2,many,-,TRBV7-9,TGTGCCAGCAGCCCCTCAGGGACTGCTTACTATGGCTACACCTTC,CASSPSGTAYYGYTF
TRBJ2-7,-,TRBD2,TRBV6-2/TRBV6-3,TGTGCCAGCAGTTACTCGATAGGCGGGGGTGCCACCTACGAGCAGTACTTC,CASSYSIGGGATYEQYF